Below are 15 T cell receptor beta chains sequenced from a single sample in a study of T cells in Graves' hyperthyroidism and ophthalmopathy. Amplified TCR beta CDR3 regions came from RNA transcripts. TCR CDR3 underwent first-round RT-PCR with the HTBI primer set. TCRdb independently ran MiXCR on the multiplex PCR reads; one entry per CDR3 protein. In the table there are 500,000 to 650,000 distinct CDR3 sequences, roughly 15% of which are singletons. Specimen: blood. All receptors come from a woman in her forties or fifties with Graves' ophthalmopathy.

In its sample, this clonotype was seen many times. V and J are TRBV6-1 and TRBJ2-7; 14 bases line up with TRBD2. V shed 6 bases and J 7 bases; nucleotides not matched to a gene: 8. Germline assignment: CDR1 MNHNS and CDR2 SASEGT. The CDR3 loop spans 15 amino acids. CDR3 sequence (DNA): TGTGCCAGCAGAACCCCGGGACTAGCGGGAGTAGAGCAGTACTTC. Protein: CASRTPGLAGVEQYF.

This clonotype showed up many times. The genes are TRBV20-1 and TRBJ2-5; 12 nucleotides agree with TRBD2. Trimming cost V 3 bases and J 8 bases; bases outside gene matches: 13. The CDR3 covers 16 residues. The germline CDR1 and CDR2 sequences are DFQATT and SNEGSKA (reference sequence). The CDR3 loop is CSASGIGTSGLATQYF. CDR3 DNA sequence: TGCAGTGCTAGCGGAATCGGGACTAGCGGGCTGGCTACCCAGTACTTC.

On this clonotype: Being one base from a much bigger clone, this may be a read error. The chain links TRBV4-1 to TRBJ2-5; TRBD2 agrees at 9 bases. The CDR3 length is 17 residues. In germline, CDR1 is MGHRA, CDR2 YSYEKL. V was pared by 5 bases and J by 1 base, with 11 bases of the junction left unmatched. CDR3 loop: CASSDDSSGGPQETQYF. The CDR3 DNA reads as TGCGCCAGCAGCGACGATAGTAGCGGGGGTCCCCAAGAGACCCAGTACTTC.

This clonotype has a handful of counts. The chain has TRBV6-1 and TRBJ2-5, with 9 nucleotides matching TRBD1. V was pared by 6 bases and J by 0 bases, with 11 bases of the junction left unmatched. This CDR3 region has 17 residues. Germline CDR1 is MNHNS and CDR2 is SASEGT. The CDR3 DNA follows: TGTGCCAGCAGACCGACTTATGACAGGGGGAACCAAGAGACCCAGTACTTC. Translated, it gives CASRPTYDRGNQETQYF.

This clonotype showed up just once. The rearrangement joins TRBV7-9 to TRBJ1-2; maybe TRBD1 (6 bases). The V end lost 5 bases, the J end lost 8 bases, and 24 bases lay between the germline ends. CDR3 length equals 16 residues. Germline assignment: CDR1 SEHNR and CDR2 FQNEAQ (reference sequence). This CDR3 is CASSQHKPGQSGGYTF. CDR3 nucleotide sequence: TGTGCCAGCAGCCAACATAAGCCGGGACAAAGCGGCGGCTACACCTTC.

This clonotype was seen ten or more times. Here the CDR3 DNA reads TGTGCCAGCTCATTCCGACTGGATGAAAAACTGTTTTTT. Translated, it gives CASSFRLDEKLFF. V and J are TRBV18 and TRBJ1-4; D unresolved. The CDR3 runs to 13 residues. CDR1 and CDR2 (germline): KGHSH, LQKENI. The V end was cut by 5 bases, the J end by 6 bases, with 10 bases between.

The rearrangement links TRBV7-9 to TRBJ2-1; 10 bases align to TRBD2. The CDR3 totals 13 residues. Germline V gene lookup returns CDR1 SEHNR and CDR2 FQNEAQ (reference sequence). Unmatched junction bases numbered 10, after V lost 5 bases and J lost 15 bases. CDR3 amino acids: CASSATSGMVWFF. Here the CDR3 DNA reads TGTGCCAGCAGCGCCACTAGCGGGATGGTTTGGTTCTTC.

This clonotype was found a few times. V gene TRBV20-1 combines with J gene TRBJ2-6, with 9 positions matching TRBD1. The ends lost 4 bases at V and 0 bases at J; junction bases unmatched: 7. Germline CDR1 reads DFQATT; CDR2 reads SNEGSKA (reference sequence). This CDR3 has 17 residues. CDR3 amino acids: CSAITGTGSSGANVLTF. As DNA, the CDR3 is TGCAGTGCTATTACCGGGACAGGGAGCTCTGGGGCCAACGTCCTGACTTTC.

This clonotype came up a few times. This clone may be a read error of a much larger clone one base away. The CDR3, as DNA: TGCAGTGCTTCGGCCCTAAACTACGAGCAGTACTTC. This sequence encodes CSASALNYEQYF. This chain links TRBV20-1 with TRBJ2-7; D unclear. Deletions cut 5 bases from V and 3 bases from J, with 11 bases between. This CDR3 has 12 residues. Germline-derived CDR1 and CDR2 are DFQATT and SNEGSKA (reference sequence).

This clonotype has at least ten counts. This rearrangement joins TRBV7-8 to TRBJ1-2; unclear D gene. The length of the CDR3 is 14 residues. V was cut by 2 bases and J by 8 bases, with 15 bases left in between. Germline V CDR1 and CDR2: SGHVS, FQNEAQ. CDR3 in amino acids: CASSLFPGFMGYTF. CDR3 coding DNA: TGTGCCAGCAGCTTATTTCCTGGATTTATGGGCTACACCTTC.

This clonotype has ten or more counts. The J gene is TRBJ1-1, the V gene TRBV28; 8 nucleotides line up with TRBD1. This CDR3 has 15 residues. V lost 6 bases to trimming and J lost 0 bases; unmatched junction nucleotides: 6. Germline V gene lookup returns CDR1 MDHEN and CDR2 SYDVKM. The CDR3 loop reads CASRDRAPMNTEAFF. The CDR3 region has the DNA TGTGCCAGCAGGGACAGGGCTCCTATGAACACTGAAGCTTTCTTT.

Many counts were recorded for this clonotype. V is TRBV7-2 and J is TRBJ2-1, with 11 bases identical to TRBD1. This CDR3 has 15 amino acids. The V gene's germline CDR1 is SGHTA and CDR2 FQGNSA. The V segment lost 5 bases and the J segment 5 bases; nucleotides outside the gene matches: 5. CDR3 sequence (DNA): TGTGCCAGCAGCACCGGACAGGGGGCAGACAATGAGCAGTTCTTC. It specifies CASSTGQGADNEQFF.

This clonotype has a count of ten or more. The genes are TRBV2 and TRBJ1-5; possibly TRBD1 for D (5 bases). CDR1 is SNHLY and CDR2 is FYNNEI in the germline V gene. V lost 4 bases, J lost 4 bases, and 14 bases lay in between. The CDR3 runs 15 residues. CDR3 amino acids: CASSADSGMNQPQHF. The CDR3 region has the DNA TGTGCCAGCAGTGCGGACTCAGGGATGAATCAGCCCCAGCATTTT.

The CDR3 reads CASSPGQLTHEAFF. The CDR3 region has the DNA TGTGCCAGCTCACCGGGACAGCTTACCCATGAAGCTTTCTTT. The chain has TRBV18 and TRBJ1-1; 7 nucleotides line up with TRBD1. The CDR3 length is 14 residues. CDR1 and CDR2 (germline): KGHSH, LQKENI. V was pared by 3 bases and J by 7 bases, with 8 bases of the junction left unmatched.

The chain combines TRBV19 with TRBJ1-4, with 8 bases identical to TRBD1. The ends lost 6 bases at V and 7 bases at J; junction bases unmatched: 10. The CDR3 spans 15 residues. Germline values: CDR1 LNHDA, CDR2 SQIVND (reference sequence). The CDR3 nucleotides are TGTGCCAGTAGCGCCCGGACAGGGTGGAGTGAAAAACTGTTTTTT. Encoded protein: CASSARTGWSEKLFF.